The 14 T cell receptor beta chains below all came from one sample that was sequenced in a study of regulatory T cells in long-lasting Graves disease. Arm-PCR of CDR3 regions with iRepertoire HTBI primers generated TCR beta libraries. TCRdb independently ran MiXCR on the multiplex PCR reads; one entry per CDR3 protein. Of under 250,000 distinct CDR3 sequences in the sample, 20% are singletons; the top ten hold about 15%. Time point: newly diagnosed GD, antithyroid drugs for less than 3 months. PBMC-derived RNA was used for the TCR library. Sample: peripheral blood mononuclear cells (PBMCs), taken at new diagnosis, from a patient treated with antithyroid drugs. The receptors here all came from a female donor with Graves disease.

This clonotype was recorded at least ten times. V and J are TRBV18 and TRBJ1-1; D might be TRBD1 (5 bases). Deletions cut 3 bases from V and 0 bases from J, with 14 bases between. From germline, CDR1 is KGHSH and CDR2 LQKENI. CDR3 length equals 16 residues. In nucleotides, the CDR3 is TGTGCCAGCTCACCTCGGGGACGGATGATGAACACTGAAGCTTTCTTT. Its protein product is CASSPRGRMMNTEAFF. Full variable domain (outside the CDR3, taken from reference TRBV18 and TRBJ1-1): NAGVMQNPRHLVRRRGQEARLRCSPMKGHSHVYWYRQLPEEGLKFMVYLQKENIIDESGMPKERFSAEFPKEGPSILRIQQVVRGDSAAYFCASSPRGRMMNTEAFFGQGTRLTVV.

This clonotype came up a few times. The gene calls are TRBV7-2 and TRBJ2-1; weak D call: TRBD2 (7 bases). The CDR3 has 16 amino acids. Trimming cost V 3 bases and J 8 bases, with 20 bases left between them. Germline V gives CDR1 SGHTA, CDR2 FQGNSA. The CDR3 bases are TGTGCCAGCAGCTTGTGGGGGGAGGGGACAAGCGATGAGCAGTTCTTC. Translated, it gives CASSLWGEGTSDEQFF.

This chain joins TRBV14 and TRBJ1-2; no definite D call. V gave up 0 bases and J gave up 4 bases, with 9 bases separating them. The CDR3 is 14 amino acids. CDR1 SGHDN and CDR2 FVKESK come from the germline V gene. For the CDR3, the DNA is TGTGCCAGCAGCCAAGAACAGACTCTCTATGGCTACACCTTC. This sequence encodes CASSQEQTLYGYTF.

This clonotype was detected ten times or more. CDR3 residues: CASSLGRKTGNEQFF. CDR3 DNA sequence: TGTGCCAGCAGTCTTGGACGTAAGACGGGCAATGAGCAGTTCTTC. This chain connects TRBV11-2 to TRBJ2-1; D unresolved. Trimming removed 6 bases at V and 6 bases at J, with 18 bases between. The CDR3 has 15 residues. CDR1 SGHAT and CDR2 FQNNGV come from the germline V gene.

V and J are TRBV18 and TRBJ2-3; 7 bases are a match to TRBD1. The V gene's germline CDR1 is KGHSH and CDR2 LQKENI. Unmatched junction bases numbered 5, after V lost 3 bases and J lost 5 bases. This CDR3 comprises 14 residues. The CDR3 nucleotides are TGTGCCAGCTCACCGACGAGGGGGCGAGATACGCAGTATTTT. Amino acid sequence: CASSPTRGRDTQYF.

This clonotype was found many times. This chain connects TRBV6-5 to TRBJ1-1; D perhaps matches TRBD1 (5 bases). This CDR3 is 16 amino acids long. The V gene lost 2 bases and the J gene lost 3 bases, with 16 bases spanning the gap. Germline-derived CDR1 and CDR2 are MNHEY and SVGAGI. The CDR3 sequence: CASSYHLGRGDTEAFF. The CDR3 nucleotides are TGTGCCAGCAGTTACCATCTGGGGAGAGGGGACACTGAAGCTTTCTTT.

This clonotype has only a few counts. The chain links TRBV5-6 to TRBJ2-3; possibly TRBD1 for D (6 bases). Germline V gene lookup returns CDR1 SGHDT and CDR2 YYEEEE. V lost 0 bases, J lost 3 bases, and 8 bases lay in between. CDR3 length: 14 amino acids. CDR3 nucleotide sequence: TGTGCCAGCAGCTTGGACAGGGAGACAGATACGCAGTATTTT. It specifies CASSLDRETDTQYF.

This rearrangement joins TRBV20-1 to TRBJ1-2, with D tentatively TRBD1 (5 bases). CDR3 size: 13 residues. V was cut by 0 bases and J by 7 bases, with 12 bases left in between. Germline V gene data show CDR1 as DFQATT and CDR2 as SNEGSKA (reference sequence). CDR3 sequence: CSARDTGRGGYTF. The DNA of the CDR3 is TGCAGTGCTAGAGACACAGGACGGGGTGGCTACACCTTC.

This clonotype was counted ten times or more. This rearrangement joins TRBV5-1 to TRBJ2-5; D possibly uses TRBD1 or TRBD2 (6 bases each). The CDR3 has 16 amino acids. Trimming stripped 2 bases from V and 1 base from J, with 15 bases between. Germline lookup yields CDR1 SGHRS and CDR2 YFSETQ. The CDR3 region is CASSFPGAGSQETQYF. CDR3 coding DNA: TGCGCCAGCAGCTTCCCGGGGGCGGGGTCCCAAGAGACCCAGTACTTC.

V is TRBV7-2 and J is TRBJ1-2; 11 bases match TRBD1. Trimming took 4 bases from V and 8 from J; bases not matched to a gene: 12. This CDR3 region has 16 residues. Germline V lookup: CDR1 SGHTA, CDR2 FQGNSA. The CDR3 sequence: CASSSFFGTGGGGYTF. CDR3 sequence (DNA): TGTGCCAGCAGCTCGTTCTTTGGGACAGGGGGTGGAGGCTACACCTTC.

This chain uses TRBV6-1 with TRBJ1-3; possible D gene TRBD1, 5 bases. Per the germline V gene, CDR1 is MNHNS and CDR2 is SASEGT. V lost 6 bases, J lost 0 bases, and 18 bases lay in between. There are 17 residues in the CDR3. CDR3 sequence: CASSSGGRAHSGNTIYF. CDR3 sequence (DNA): TGTGCCAGCAGCTCGGGGGGTCGCGCGCACTCTGGAAACACCATATATTTT.

The J gene is TRBJ1-3, the V gene TRBV6-1; D possibly corresponds to TRBD1 (5 bases). Germline loops: CDR1 MNHNS, CDR2 SASEGT. With 6 bases removed from V and 0 bases from J, the gap between germline ends came to 12 bases. CDR3 size: 15 residues. CDR3 in DNA: TGTGCCAGCAGCCGCGGGGGAGGCTCTGGAAACACCATATATTTT. Translated, it gives CASSRGGGSGNTIYF.

The chain joins TRBV2 to TRBJ1-1, with 8 nucleotides matching TRBD1. The CDR3 runs 13 residues. V gave up 3 bases and J gave up 4 bases; unmatched junction bases: 1. Germline V lookup: CDR1 SNHLY, CDR2 FYNNEI. CDR3 residues: CASSDTGGTEAFF. The CDR3 nucleotides read TGTGCCAGCAGTGACACAGGGGGCACTGAAGCTTTCTTT.

This sequence joins TRBV7-9 and TRBJ1-2, with 9 nucleotides matching TRBD1. The V and J ends lost 5 bases and 8 bases, in that order; junction bases with no gene match: 12. Looked up from germline, CDR1 is SEHNR and CDR2 is FQNEAQ (reference sequence). CDR3 length: 15 residues. The CDR3 sequence is CASSPTGTGPEGYTF. The CDR3, as DNA: TGTGCCAGCAGCCCTACCGGGACAGGGCCCGAAGGCTACACCTTC.